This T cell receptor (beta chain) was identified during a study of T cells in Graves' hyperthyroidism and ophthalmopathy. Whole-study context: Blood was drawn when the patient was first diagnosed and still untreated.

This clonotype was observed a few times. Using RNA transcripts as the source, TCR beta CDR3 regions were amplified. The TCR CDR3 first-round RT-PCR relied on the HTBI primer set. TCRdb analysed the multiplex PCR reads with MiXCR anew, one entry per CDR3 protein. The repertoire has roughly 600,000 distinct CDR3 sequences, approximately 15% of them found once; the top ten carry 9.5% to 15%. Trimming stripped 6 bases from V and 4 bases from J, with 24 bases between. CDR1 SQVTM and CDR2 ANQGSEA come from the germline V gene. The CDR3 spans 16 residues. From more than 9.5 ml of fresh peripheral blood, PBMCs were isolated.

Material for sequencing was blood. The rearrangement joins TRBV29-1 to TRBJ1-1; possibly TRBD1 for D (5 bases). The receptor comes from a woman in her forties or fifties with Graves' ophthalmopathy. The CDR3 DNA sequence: TGCAGCGTGATTATATATACGGGACCCACGGGCACTGAAGCTTTCTTT. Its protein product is CSVIIYTGPTGTEAFF.